The 27 T cell receptor beta chains listed next were all sequenced from one sample in a study of identical twins. TCRdb analysed the 5' RACE reads with MiXCR anew, one entry per CDR3 protein. The data contain about 890,000 distinct CDR3 sequences, around an eighth of them singletons. These sequences were also reported in another study, on yellow fever vaccine responses in identical twins.

Sequenced sample: PBMCs. These receptors all stem from a young woman in good health.

This chain uses TRBV11-3 with TRBJ2-1; no reliable D call. V lost 5 bases and J lost 5, with 13 bases in between. Germline V CDR1 and CDR2: SGHNT, YENEEA. This CDR3 is built from 14 residues. CDR3 bases: TGTGCCAGCAGCCCCGGAGCCCAAGACAATGAGCAGTTCTTC. Protein sequence: CASSPGAQDNEQFF.

In this sample, this clonotype turned up a few times. This chain links TRBV7-6 with TRBJ2-1; possible D gene TRBD2, 6 bases. Germline V lookup: CDR1 SGHVS, CDR2 FNYEAQ. The ends were cut back, 0 bases at V and 4 bases at J, with 16 bases in the middle. This CDR3 has 17 amino acids. This CDR3 reads CASSLAASGGAYNEQFF. In DNA, the CDR3 is TGTGCCAGCAGCTTAGCAGCTTCGGGCGGGGCATACAATGAGCAGTTCTTC.

The V call is TRBV20-1, the J call TRBJ2-7; 9 bases align to TRBD1. This CDR3 has 14 residues. The ends lost 1 base at V and 3 bases at J; junction bases unmatched: 4. Germline CDR1 DFQATT, CDR2 SNEGSKA (reference sequence). The CDR3 protein is CSARGDRGVYEQYV. CDR3 bases: TGCAGTGCTAGAGGAGACAGGGGGGTCTACGAGCAGTACGTC.

At least ten counts were recorded for this clonotype. This chain uses TRBV12-3 or TRBV12-4 with TRBJ2-5; 11 bases are a match to TRBD2. Trimming at V came to 3 bases and at J to 4 bases, leaving 4 bases not matched to a gene. The CDR3 has 15 residues. The CDR3 spells CASSLLAGGGETQYF. DNA of the CDR3: TGTGCCAGCAGTTTGCTAGCGGGAGGAGGAGAGACCCAGTACTTC.

This clonotype was counted a few times. The chain joins TRBV4-2 to TRBJ1-1; D not resolved. V was clipped by 1 base and J by 1 base, with 10 bases between them. CDR3 size: 15 residues. The germline V gene encodes CDR1 LGHNA and CDR2 YNFKEQ. The CDR3 DNA is TGTGCCAGCAGCCAAGCACAACTTCAGAACACTGAAGCTTTCTTT. This sequence encodes CASSQAQLQNTEAFF.

This clonotype appeared a few times. The chain couples TRBV7-3 to TRBJ2-1; possible D gene TRBD2, 5 bases. V dropped 8 bases and J dropped 5 bases, with 13 bases sitting between them. The germline gives CDR1 SGHTA, CDR2 FQGTGA. The CDR3 runs 13 residues. The CDR3 protein is CASGETYDNEQFF. The CDR3 coding sequence is TGTGCCAGCGGGGAGACCTACGACAATGAGCAGTTCTTC.

In this sample, this clonotype turned up a few times. The V and J genes are TRBV7-9 and TRBJ2-1, with TRBD2 as a possible D gene (7 bases). The V and J ends lost 5 bases and 5 bases respectively, with 22 bases between them. The CDR3 extends over 17 amino acids. Germline V gene sequence: CDR1 SEHNR, CDR2 FQNEAQ (reference sequence). CDR3 loop: CASSQGLGGTINNEQFF. CDR3 bases: TGTGCCAGCAGCCAGGGGTTGGGTGGGACTATCAACAATGAGCAGTTCTTC.

The sample holds a few counts of this clonotype. This chain uses TRBV11-1 with TRBJ1-1, with D unresolved. Trimming stripped 4 bases from V and 0 bases from J, with 6 bases between. Per germline, CDR1 SGHAT and CDR2 FQDESV (reference sequence). The CDR3 runs to 13 residues. The CDR3 region has the DNA TGTGCCAGCAGCTCGTATTTGAACACTGAAGCTTTCTTT. Protein: CASSSYLNTEAFF.

This clonotype was counted a few times. This rearrangement joins TRBV7-9 to TRBJ2-7; tentative D call: TRBD1 (5 bases). V lost 1 base to trimming and J lost 5 bases, with 12 bases between them. The CDR3 is 14 amino acids. Per germline, CDR1 SEHNR and CDR2 FQNEAQ (reference sequence). In DNA form, the CDR3 reads TGTGCCAGCAGCTTAGAGGGGTTCCTTGACGAGCAGTACTTC. Residues: CASSLEGFLDEQYF.

This chain connects TRBV3-1 to TRBJ2-2, with D uncertain. Germline-derived CDR1 and CDR2 are LGHDT and YNNKEL (reference sequence). Trimming cost V 8 bases and J 1 base, with 14 bases left between them. The CDR3 sequence is 15 residues long. The CDR3 loop is CASCPYRQNTGELFF. The DNA of the CDR3 is TGTGCCAGCTGCCCATATAGACAGAACACCGGGGAGCTGTTTTTT.

The V and J genes are TRBV5-6 and TRBJ2-1; the D call may be TRBD1 or TRBD2 (5 bases each). Trimming cost V 3 bases and J 5 bases, with 18 bases left between them. CDR1 and CDR2 from the germline V gene are SGHDT and YYEEEE. The CDR3 has 16 residues. The CDR3 region is CASSWETDALDNEQFF. The CDR3 DNA reads as TGTGCCAGCAGCTGGGAGACAGATGCCCTTGACAATGAGCAGTTCTTC.

The J gene is TRBJ2-3, the V gene TRBV4-1, with 14 bases fitting TRBD2. Germline V gene data show CDR1 as MGHRA and CDR2 as YSYEKL. The V segment lost 3 bases and the J segment 7 bases; nucleotides outside the gene matches: 12. The CDR3 runs to 18 residues. In nucleotides, the CDR3 is TGCGCCAGCAGCCACGAACCGGGACTAGCGGGAGAAGATCATACGCAGTATTTT. As protein: CASSHEPGLAGEDHTQYF.

This clonotype was detected only a few times. V usage is TRBV28 and J usage is TRBJ2-6; D is unclear. This CDR3 spans 15 amino acids. V dropped 2 bases and J dropped 0 bases, with 5 bases sitting between them. Germline V gives CDR1 MDHEN, CDR2 SYDVKM. The chain's CDR3 is CASSLDVSGANVLTF. DNA of the CDR3: TGTGCCAGCAGTTTAGACGTCTCTGGGGCCAACGTCCTGACTTTC.

The table lists this clonotype with a few counts. This sequence joins TRBV29-1 and TRBJ1-2, with D perhaps TRBD1 (5 bases). This CDR3 has 14 residues. V shed 7 bases and J shed 6 bases, with 21 bases lying between them. In germline, CDR1 is SQVTM, CDR2 ANQGSEA. Here the CDR3 reads CSAGVLGSRHGYTF. For the CDR3, the DNA is TGCAGCGCGGGGGTTTTAGGATCTCGTCATGGCTACACCTTC. Full variable domain (remainder filled in from reference TRBV29-1 and TRBJ1-2): SAVISQKPSRDICQRGTSLTIQCQVDSQVTMMFWYRQQPGQSLTLIATANQGSEATYESGFVIDKFPISRPNLTFSTLTVSNMSPEDSSIYLCSAGVLGSRHGYTFGSGTRLTVV.

This clonotype has more than one count but fewer than ten. The chain links TRBV2 to TRBJ1-2; 8 nucleotides agree with TRBD1. The V gene's germline CDR1 is SNHLY and CDR2 FYNNEI. This CDR3 has 15 amino acids. Losses at the gene ends were 1 base for V and 4 bases for J; bases not matched to a gene: 5. CDR3 bases: TGTGCCAGCAGTGAAGGGGGACAGGCTCCCTATGGCTACACCTTC. It specifies CASSEGGQAPYGYTF.

The chain is built from TRBV10-2 and TRBJ2-2; the D is unclear. Trimming shortened V by 3 bases and J by 6 bases, and 8 bases separated the two germline ends. Germline values: CDR1 WSHSY, CDR2 SAAADI. The CDR3 is 13 residues long. The CDR3, as DNA: TGCGCCAGCAGTGAAACTGGGTCCGGGGAGCTGTTTTTT. It is translated as CASSETGSGELFF.

This clonotype was found many times. CDR3 protein: CSVTGQTSGTEAFF. The CDR3 nucleotides read TGCAGCGTCACGGGCCAGACCTCAGGCACTGAAGCTTTCTTT. J is TRBJ1-1 and V is TRBV29-1; no clear D gene. CDR1 and CDR2 from the germline V gene are SQVTM and ANQGSEA. The CDR3 totals 14 residues. V lost 6 bases to trimming and J lost 4 bases, with 18 bases between them.

This clonotype showed up just a few times. V is TRBV7-8 and J is TRBJ2-7; D is undetermined. Germline V lookup: CDR1 SGHVS, CDR2 FQNEAQ. The V and J ends lost 1 base and 3 bases respectively, with 7 bases between them. This CDR3 comprises 13 residues. The chain's CDR3 is CASSLEADYEQYV. CDR3 nucleotides: TGTGCCAGCAGCTTAGAGGCAGACTACGAGCAGTACGTC.

This clonotype occurred many times. The chain uses TRBV5-1 and TRBJ2-1; 7 bases agree with TRBD1. CDR1 SGHRS and CDR2 YFSETQ come from the germline V gene. The CDR3 is 13 residues long. Trimming at V came to 6 bases and at J to 4 bases, leaving 4 bases not matched to a gene. The CDR3 DNA reads TGCGCCAGCAAGGGGGCCGGGTACAATGAGCAGTTCTTC. This encodes CASKGAGYNEQFF.

This clonotype has ten or more counts. The chain has TRBV7-9 and TRBJ2-1, with TRBD2 identical over 13 bases. The CDR3 extends over 16 amino acids. V lost 1 base, J lost 9 bases, and 6 bases stayed unmatched. In germline, CDR1 is SEHNR, CDR2 FQNEAQ (reference sequence). The CDR3 coding sequence is TGTGCCAGCAGCTTAGTACTAGCGGGAGGGCCGGGTGAGCAGTTCTTC. It yields the protein CASSLVLAGGPGEQFF.

The chain combines TRBV7-8 with TRBJ2-1; D is unclear. The CDR3 is 11 residues long. Germline loops: CDR1 SGHVS, CDR2 FQNEAQ. Trimming left V 2 bases short and J 11 bases short, with 7 bases between. CDR3 sequence reads: CASSLSPKQFF. Written as DNA, the CDR3 is TGTGCCAGCAGCTTAAGCCCTAAGCAGTTCTTC.

The J gene is TRBJ2-7, the V gene TRBV3-1; no definite D call. CDR1 LGHDT and CDR2 YNNKEL come from the germline V gene (reference sequence). This CDR3 comprises 13 residues. V was clipped by 5 bases and J by 5 bases, with 13 bases between them. CDR3 sequence (DNA): TGTGCCAGCAGCTCCCACCCAGGAAACGAGCAGTACTTC. It specifies CASSSHPGNEQYF.

There are many counts of this clonotype. The chain carries TRBV12-3 or TRBV12-4 and TRBJ1-1; D is unclear. The CDR3 is 14 amino acids. The ends were cut back, 6 bases at V and 0 bases at J, with 11 bases in the middle. CDR3 in amino acids: CASSPPHMNTEAFF. The CDR3 DNA follows: TGTGCCAGCAGCCCCCCCCATATGAACACTGAAGCTTTCTTT.

This clonotype turned up a few times. The chain has TRBV20-1 and TRBJ2-7; 8 bases are a match to TRBD2. The CDR3 is 13 amino acids. Germline V gives CDR1 DFQATT, CDR2 SNEGSKA (reference sequence). The V segment lost 1 base and the J segment 3 bases; nucleotides outside the gene matches: 2. CDR3 in amino acids: CSARVAGFYEQYF. The CDR3 DNA sequence: TGCAGTGCTAGAGTAGCGGGATTCTACGAGCAGTACTTC.

The genes are TRBV2 and TRBJ2-7; no clear D. From germline, CDR1 is SNHLY and CDR2 FYNNEI. V lost 3 bases, J lost 4 bases, and 7 bases lay in between. This CDR3 has 12 amino acids. CDR3 residues: CASSDGGYEQYF. The CDR3 nucleotides read TGTGCCAGCAGTGACGGCGGATACGAGCAGTACTTC.

The sample holds a few counts of this clonotype. The rearrangement links TRBV4-2 to TRBJ2-7; no firm D call. Trimming took off 0 bases at V and 3 bases at J, with 6 bases between the two ends. CDR1 is LGHNA, CDR2 YNFKEQ, per germline. The CDR3 covers 13 residues. CDR3 in amino acids: CASSQEEIYEQYF. The CDR3 bases are TGTGCCAGCAGCCAAGAGGAGATCTACGAGCAGTACTTC.

This clonotype was observed a handful of times. The gene calls are TRBV14 and TRBJ2-1; D unresolved. The CDR3 is 16 residues long. Trimming took off 4 bases at V and 2 bases at J, with 15 bases between the two ends. The germline CDR1 and CDR2 sequences are SGHDN and FVKESK. The CDR3 protein is CASSPFLRGTYNEQFF. The CDR3, as DNA: TGTGCCAGCAGCCCCTTCCTTCGCGGCACCTACAATGAGCAGTTCTTC. The full variable domain, with the rest looked up from reference TRBV14 and TRBJ2-1, is EAGVTQFPSHSVIEKGQTVTLRCDPISGHDNLYWYRRVMGKEIKFLLHFVKESKQDESGMPNNRFLAERTGGTYSTLKVQPAELEDSGVYFCASSPFLRGTYNEQFFGPGTRLTVL.